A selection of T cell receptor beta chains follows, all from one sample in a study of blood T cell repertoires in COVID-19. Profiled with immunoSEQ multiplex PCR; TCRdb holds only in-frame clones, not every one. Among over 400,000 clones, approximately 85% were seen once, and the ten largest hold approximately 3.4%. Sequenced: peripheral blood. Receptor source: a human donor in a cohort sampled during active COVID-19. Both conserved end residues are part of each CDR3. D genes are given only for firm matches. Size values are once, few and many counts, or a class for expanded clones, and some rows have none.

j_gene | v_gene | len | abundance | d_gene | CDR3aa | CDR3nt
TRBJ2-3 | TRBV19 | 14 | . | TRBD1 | CASNLGQGSDTQYF | TGTGCCAGTAATTTGGGACAGGGGTCAGATACGCAGTATTTT
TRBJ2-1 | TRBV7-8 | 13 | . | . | CASRKKEWHEQFF | TGTGCCAGCCGAAAAAAGGAGTGGCATGAGCAGTTCTTC
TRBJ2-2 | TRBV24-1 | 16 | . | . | CATSDPLAEPTGELFF | TGTGCCACCAGTGATCCTTTAGCGGAACCCACCGGGGAGCTGTTTTTT
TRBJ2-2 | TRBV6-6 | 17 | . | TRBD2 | CASSLIAGGPNTGELFF | TGTGCCAGCAGTCTCATAGCGGGAGGCCCGAACACCGGGGAGCTGTTTTTT
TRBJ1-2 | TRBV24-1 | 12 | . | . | CATSDREDGYTF | TGTGCCACCAGTGACAGGGAGGATGGCTACACCTTC
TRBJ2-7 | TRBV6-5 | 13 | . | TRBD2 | CASSYGREAEQYF | TGTGCCAGCAGTTATGGGCGGGAGGCCGAGCAGTACTTC
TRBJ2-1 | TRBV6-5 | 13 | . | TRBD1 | CASSSTGDFEQFF | TGTGCCAGCAGTTCGACAGGGGACTTCGAGCAGTTCTTC
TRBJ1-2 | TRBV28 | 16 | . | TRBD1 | CASRPVRTGKGLGYTF | TGTGCCAGCAGGCCAGTTCGGACAGGGAAGGGGCTAGGCTACACCTTC
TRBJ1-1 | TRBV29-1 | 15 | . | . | CSVVTLDRLNTEAFF | TGCAGCGTTGTAACCCTAGACAGGTTGAACACTGAAGCTTTCTTT
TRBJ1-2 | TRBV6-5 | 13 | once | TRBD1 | CASSYGQGEGYTF | TGTGCCAGCAGCTATGGACAGGGGGAAGGCTACACCTTC
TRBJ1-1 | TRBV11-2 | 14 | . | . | CASSLGAQGPVAFF | TGTGCCAGCAGCTTAGGGGCCCAGGGGCCGGTGGCTTTCTTT
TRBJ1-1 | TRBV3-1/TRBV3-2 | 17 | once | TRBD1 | CASSQGWNRGEDTEAFF | TGTGCCAGCAGCCAAGGTTGGAACAGGGGCGAGGACACTGAAGCTTTCTTT
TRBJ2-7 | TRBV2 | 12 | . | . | CASSEQGYEQYF | TGTGCCAGCAGTGAACAGGGCTACGAGCAGTACTTC
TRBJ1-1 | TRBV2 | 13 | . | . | CASKGGLNTEAFF | TGTGCCAGCAAAGGAGGGTTGAACACTGAAGCTTTCTTT
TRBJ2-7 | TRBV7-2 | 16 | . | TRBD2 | CASSLQLAGEGYEQYF | TGTGCCAGCAGCTTACAACTGGCGGGAGAAGGCTACGAGCAGTACTTC
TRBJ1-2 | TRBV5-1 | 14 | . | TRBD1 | CASSFGTANYGYTF | TGCGCCAGCAGCTTCGGGACAGCTAACTATGGCTACACCTTC
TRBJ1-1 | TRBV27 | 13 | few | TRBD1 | CASSVQGGTEAFF | TGTGCCAGCTCGGTACAGGGGGGCACTGAAGCTTTCTTT
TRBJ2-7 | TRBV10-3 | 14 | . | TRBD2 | CANPSGAISYEQYF | TGTGCCAACCCTAGCGGGGCCATCTCCTACGAGCAGTACTTC
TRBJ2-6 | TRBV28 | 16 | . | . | CASSWGTPGGANVLTF | TGTGCCAGCAGTTGGGGCACCCCGGGTGGTGCCAACGTCCTGACTTTC
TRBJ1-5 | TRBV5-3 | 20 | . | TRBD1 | CARSPLLNSGTGVSNQPQHF | TGTGCCAGAAGCCCGCTCCTCAATTCCGGGACAGGGGTTAGCAATCAGCCCCAGCATTTT
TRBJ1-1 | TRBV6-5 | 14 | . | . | CASSRGGDYTEAFF | TGTGCCAGCAGTCGGGGGGGGGACTACACTGAAGCTTTCTTT
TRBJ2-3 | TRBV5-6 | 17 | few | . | CASSLRAPARLTDTQYF | TGTGCCAGCAGCTTGCGTGCCCCGGCCAGGTTAACAGATACGCAGTATTTT
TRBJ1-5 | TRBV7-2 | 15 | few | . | CASSPQGTSNQPQHF | TGTGCCAGCAGCCCTCAGGGCACTAGCAATCAGCCCCAGCATTTT
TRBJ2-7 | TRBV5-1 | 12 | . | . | CASSLVTYEQYF | TGCGCCAGCAGCTTGGTAACCTACGAGCAGTACTTC
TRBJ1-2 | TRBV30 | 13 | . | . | CAWSANRIYGYTF | TGTGCCTGGAGTGCGAACAGGATCTATGGCTACACCTTC
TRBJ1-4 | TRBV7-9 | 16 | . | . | CASSLSGPGGNEKLFF | TGTGCCAGCAGCTTATCCGGGCCGGGGGGTAATGAAAAACTGTTTTTT
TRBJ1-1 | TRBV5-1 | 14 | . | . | CASSLRQVSTEAFF | TGCGCCAGCAGCTTAAGACAGGTTAGCACTGAAGCTTTCTTT
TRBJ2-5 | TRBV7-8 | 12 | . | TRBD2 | CASSLSLAGGDF | TGTGCCAGCAGCCTCTCACTAGCGGGAGGAGACTTC
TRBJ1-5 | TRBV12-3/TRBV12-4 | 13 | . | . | CASSFQSNQPQHF | TGTGCCAGCAGTTTCCAAAGCAATCAGCCCCAGCATTTT
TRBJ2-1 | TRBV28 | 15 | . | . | CASSLTGSSYNEQFF | TGTGCCAGCAGTTTAACGGGGAGCTCCTACAATGAGCAGTTCTTC
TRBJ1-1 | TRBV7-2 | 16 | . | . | CASSLMGRQPNTEAFF | TGTGCCAGCAGCTTAATGGGGCGGCAACCCAACACTGAAGCTTTCTTT
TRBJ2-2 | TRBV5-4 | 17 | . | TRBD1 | CASNSQGAEGATGELFF | TGTGCCAGCAATTCACAGGGGGCCGAGGGAGCGACCGGGGAGCTGTTTTTT
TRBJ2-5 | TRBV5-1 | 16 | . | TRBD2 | CASSRGLAGGQETQYF | TGCGCCAGCAGCAGGGGACTAGCGGGAGGCCAAGAGACCCAGTACTTC
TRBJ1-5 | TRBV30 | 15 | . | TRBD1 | CATGWTGASNQPQHF | TGTGCCACAGGTTGGACAGGGGCTTCCAATCAGCCCCAGCATTTT
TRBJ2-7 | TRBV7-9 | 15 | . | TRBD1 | CASSAISGQTYEQYF | TGTGCCAGCAGCGCCATCTCGGGACAGACCTACGAGCAGTACTTC
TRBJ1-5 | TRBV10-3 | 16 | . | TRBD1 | CAISEGGGSGNQPQHF | TGTGCCATCAGTGAAGGAGGGGGCTCTGGCAATCAGCCCCAGCATTTT
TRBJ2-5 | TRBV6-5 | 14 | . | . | CASSLGARYETQYF | TGTGCCAGCAGCCTTGGTGCCAGATACGAGACCCAGTACTTC
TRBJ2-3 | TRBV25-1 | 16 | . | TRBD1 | CASSEEGRGWADTQYF | TGTGCCAGCAGTGAAGAAGGCAGGGGGTGGGCAGATACGCAGTATTTT
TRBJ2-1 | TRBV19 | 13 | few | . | CASSIGPAVEQFF | TGTGCCAGTAGTATAGGCCCGGCGGTTGAGCAGTTCTTC
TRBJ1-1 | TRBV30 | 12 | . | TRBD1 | CAWGTGDTEAFF | TGTGCCTGGGGGACAGGTGACACTGAAGCTTTCTTT
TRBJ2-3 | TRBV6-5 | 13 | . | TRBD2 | CATQAGGTDTQYF | TGTGCCACCCAGGCGGGAGGGACAGATACGCAGTATTTT
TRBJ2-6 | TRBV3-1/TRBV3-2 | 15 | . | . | CASSLMAAGANVLTF | TGTGCCAGCAGTCTTATGGCCGCTGGGGCCAACGTCCTGACTTTC
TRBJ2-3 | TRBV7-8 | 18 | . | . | CASSPSLDSVASTDTQYF | TGTGCCAGCAGCCCATCACTCGATAGTGTCGCGAGCACAGATACGCAGTATTTT
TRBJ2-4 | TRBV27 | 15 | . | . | CASSRLDSAKNIQYF | TGTGCCAGCAGTCGCTTGGACTCAGCCAAAAACATTCAGTACTTC
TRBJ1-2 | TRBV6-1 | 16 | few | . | CASSDRDGLRGYGYTF | TGTGCCAGCAGTGATAGGGACGGACTACGGGGGTATGGCTACACCTTC
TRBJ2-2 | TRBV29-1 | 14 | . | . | CSVPSGANTGELFF | TGCAGCGTTCCGTCGGGAGCGAACACCGGGGAGCTGTTTTTT
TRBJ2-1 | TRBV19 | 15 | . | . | CASSIGPNSHNEQFF | TGTGCCAGTAGTATAGGCCCCAACAGCCACAATGAGCAGTTCTTC
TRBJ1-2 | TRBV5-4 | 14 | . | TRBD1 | CASSLPGQNYGYTF | TGTGCCAGCAGTCTACCGGGACAGAACTATGGCTACACCTTC
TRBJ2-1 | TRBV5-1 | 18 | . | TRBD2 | CASSLRPRTSGSRYEQFF | TGCGCCAGCAGCTTACGACCAAGGACTAGCGGGAGTAGGTATGAGCAGTTCTTC
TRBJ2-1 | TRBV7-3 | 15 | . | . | CASSPGVITSNEQFF | TGTGCCAGCAGCCCAGGGGTCATCACGAGTAATGAGCAGTTCTTC
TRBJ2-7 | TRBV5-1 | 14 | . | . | CASSLAITSYEQYF | TGCGCCAGCAGCTTGGCTATTACCTCTTACGAGCAGTACTTC
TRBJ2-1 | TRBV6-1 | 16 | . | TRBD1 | CASSGPSGQGYGEQFF | TGTGCCAGCAGTGGACCCTCGGGACAGGGGTATGGTGAGCAGTTCTTC
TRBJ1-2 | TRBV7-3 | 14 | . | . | CASSLHPQGYGYTF | TGTGCCAGCAGCTTACATCCGCAGGGCTATGGCTACACCTTC